The 12 T cell receptor beta chains below all came from one sample that was sequenced in a study of control samples from healthy donors and cancer patients. Data came from immunoSEQ multiplex PCR; TCRdb stores just in-frame clones and leaves some out. The sample holds about 120,000 clones, approximately 94% seen once. Sequenced input: PBMCs. Receptors originate from a man in his fifties or sixties with head and neck cancer.

V is TRBV6-5 and J is TRBJ1-2, with D possibly being TRBD1 (5 bases). CDR1 and CDR2 from the germline V gene are MNHEY and SVGAGI. Trimming left V 2 bases short and J 4 bases short, with 14 bases between. CDR3 size: 15 residues. CDR3 protein: CASSYGGLSGYGYTF. The CDR3 coding sequence is TGTGCCAGCAGTTACGGGGGACTATCGGGCTATGGCTACACCTTC.

The CDR3 here is CASSLARASPYEQYF. The CDR3 nucleotides are TGTGCCAGCAGCTTAGCACGGGCATCCCCCTACGAGCAGTACTTC. The rearrangement uses TRBV7-9 and TRBJ2-7, with D unclear. The CDR3 is 15 residues long. Trimming removed 0 bases at V and 2 bases at J, with 11 bases between. The V gene's germline CDR1 is SEHNR and CDR2 FQNEAQ (reference sequence). The variable domain in full, completed from reference TRBV7-9 and TRBJ2-7, reads DTGVSQNPRHKITKRGQNVTFRCDPISEHNRLYWYRQTLGQGPEFLTYFQNEAQLEKSRLLSDRFSAERPKGSFSTLEIQRTEQGDSAMYLCASSLARASPYEQYFGPGTRLTVT.

The V call is TRBV25-1, the J call TRBJ2-1, with TRBD1 identical over 10 bases. J lost 4 bases, V lost 4 bases, and 7 bases had no gene match. The length of the CDR3 is 16 residues. Germline CDR1 reads MGHDK; CDR2 reads SYGVNS. CDR3 sequence: CASSGSGQGLYNEQFF. Written as DNA, the CDR3 is TGTGCCAGCAGTGGATCGGGACAGGGGCTTTACAATGAGCAGTTCTTC.

This chain joins TRBV12-3 or TRBV12-4 and TRBJ2-5; D not resolved. The CDR3 runs to 12 residues. V lost 1 base, J lost 4 bases, and 4 bases lay in between. CDR3 region: CASSLEGETQYF. The CDR3 coding sequence is TGTGCCAGCAGTTTAGAGGGAGAGACCCAGTACTTC.

The genes are TRBV19 and TRBJ1-2, with D unclear. The V gene's germline CDR1 is LNHDA and CDR2 SQIVND (reference sequence). The V and J ends lost 4 bases and 4 bases respectively, with 10 bases between them. The CDR3 extends over 13 amino acids. CDR3 bases: TGTGCCAGTAGTACGCAGATCTTCTATGGCTACACCTTC. Protein product: CASSTQIFYGYTF.

This clone showed up just once. The rearrangement uses TRBV7-2 and TRBJ2-2, with 10 positions matching TRBD1. V gave up 4 bases and J gave up 4 bases; unmatched junction bases: 3. This CDR3 contains 15 residues. Germline values: CDR1 SGHTA, CDR2 FQGNSA. This chain's CDR3 is CASSSWTGGTGELFF. The CDR3, as DNA: TGTGCCAGCAGCTCGTGGACAGGGGGCACCGGGGAGCTGTTTTTT.

The J gene is TRBJ1-2, the V gene TRBV7-2; D gene uncertain. The CDR3 consists of 13 residues. With 1 base removed from V and 6 bases from J, the gap between germline ends came to 9 bases. The germline gives CDR1 SGHTA, CDR2 FQGNSA. The CDR3 DNA reads TGTGCCAGCAGCTTAGGGGCAAGGGATGGCTACACCTTC. Encoded protein: CASSLGARDGYTF.

This chain links TRBV5-4 with TRBJ1-5; no reliable D call. Germline-derived CDR1 and CDR2 are SGHNT and YYREEE (reference sequence). V shed 3 bases and J shed 7 bases, with 11 bases lying between them. The CDR3 sequence is 13 residues long. CDR3 residues: CASSSHGEQPQHF. The CDR3 DNA is TGTGCCAGCAGCTCTCACGGGGAGCAGCCCCAGCATTTT.

This clone was observed a single time. The chain couples TRBV6-5 to TRBJ1-2; 7 nucleotides match TRBD1. The germline V gene has CDR1 MNHEY and CDR2 SVGAGI. After removal of 6 bases from V and 4 bases from J, the junction contained 8 bases not matched to a gene. CDR3 size: 14 residues. The CDR3 reads CASRVPGQLYGYTF. The CDR3 DNA reads as TGTGCCAGCAGGGTCCCGGGACAGCTCTATGGCTACACCTTC.

The chain links TRBV6-2 or TRBV6-3 to TRBJ2-3, with 8 positions matching TRBD2. This CDR3 contains 14 residues. Germline CDR1 MNHEY, CDR2 SVGEGT. V trimming: 4 bases; J trimming: 2 bases; junction bases outside the gene matches: 2. The CDR3 nucleotides are TGTGCCAGCAGTTGGCGGGGGGCCACAGATACGCAGTATTTT. Its protein product is CASSWRGATDTQYF.

The chain links TRBV7-9 to TRBJ1-1; perhaps TRBD1 as D (5 bases). The CDR3 consists of 14 residues. V lost 5 bases and J 6 bases, leaving 16 bases between the germline ends. Germline-derived CDR1 and CDR2 are SEHNR and FQNEAQ (reference sequence). In DNA, the CDR3 is TGTGCCAGCAGCCCGCAGGGCGAGTTCCCTGAAGCTTTCTTT. Encoded protein: CASSPQGEFPEAFF.

The chain has TRBV19 and TRBJ1-6, with D uncertain. In germline, CDR1 is LNHDA, CDR2 SQIVND (reference sequence). V was shortened by 1 base and J by 0 bases, with 16 bases between the two germline ends. The CDR3 totals 19 residues. In DNA form, the CDR3 reads TGTGCCAGTAGTATAGGTGGACTCATAGGGTTCTCCTATAATTCACCCCTCCACTTT. Its translation: CASSIGGLIGFSYNSPLHF.